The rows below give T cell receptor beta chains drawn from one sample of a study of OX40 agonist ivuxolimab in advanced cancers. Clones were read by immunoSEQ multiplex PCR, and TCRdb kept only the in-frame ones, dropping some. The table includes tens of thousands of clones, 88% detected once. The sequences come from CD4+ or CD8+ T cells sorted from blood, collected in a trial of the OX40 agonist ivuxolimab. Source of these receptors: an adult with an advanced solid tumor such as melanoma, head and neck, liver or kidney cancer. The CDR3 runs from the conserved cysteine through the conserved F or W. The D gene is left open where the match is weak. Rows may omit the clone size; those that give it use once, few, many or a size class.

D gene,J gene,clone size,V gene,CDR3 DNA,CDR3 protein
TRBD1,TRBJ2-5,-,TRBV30,TGTGCCTGGACCCCGACAGGGCAAGAGACCCAGTACTTC,CAWTPTGQETQYF
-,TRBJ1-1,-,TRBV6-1,TGTGCCAGCAGTGAAGCTGGGTACACTGAAGCTTTCTTT,CASSEAGYTEAFF
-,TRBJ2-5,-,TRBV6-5,TGTGCCAGCACGAGGGGAGAGACCCAGTACTTC,CASTRGETQYF
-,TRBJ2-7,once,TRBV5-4,TGTGCCAGCAGTATGGGGCGGGAAACTTCGTCCTACGAGCAGTACTTC,CASSMGRETSSYEQYF
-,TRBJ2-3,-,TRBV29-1,TGCAGCGTTAGGTCGGATACGCAGTATTTT,CSVRSDTQYF
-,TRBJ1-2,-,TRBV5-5,TGTGCCAGCAGCCCGGTGGGGGATTACTATGGCTACACCTTC,CASSPVGDYYGYTF
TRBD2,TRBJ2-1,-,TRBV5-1,TGCGCCAGCAGGGGAGGGAGTGAGCAGTTCTTC,CASRGGSEQFF
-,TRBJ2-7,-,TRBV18,TGTGCCAGCTCACCGAGCAGGTACCCCTACGAGCAGTACTTC,CASSPSRYPYEQYF
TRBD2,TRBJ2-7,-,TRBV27,TGTGCCAGCAGTTTGGGGACTAGCGGATACGAGCAGTACTTC,CASSLGTSGYEQYF
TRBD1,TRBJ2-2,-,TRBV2,TGTGCCAGCAGCGGACAGGGAAACACCGGGGAGCTGTTTTTT,CASSGQGNTGELFF
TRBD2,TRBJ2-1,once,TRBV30,TGTGCCTGGAGTGTTGGTAGCGGGAACGTCAATGAGCAGTTCTTC,CAWSVGSGNVNEQFF
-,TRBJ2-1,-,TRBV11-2,TGTGCCAGCAGCTTCGAGCGTTCCTACAATGAGCAGTTCTTC,CASSFERSYNEQFF
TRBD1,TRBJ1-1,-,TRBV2,TGTGCCAGCAGTGCCCAGGGGGCGAACACTGAAGCTTTCTTT,CASSAQGANTEAFF
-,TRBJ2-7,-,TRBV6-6,TGTGCCAGCAGTTCGGGACCGTCTTCCTACGAGCAGTACTTC,CASSSGPSSYEQYF
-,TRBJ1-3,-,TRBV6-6,TGTGCCAGCAGTTCTTTAATGGGGACTGGAAACACCATATATTTT,CASSSLMGTGNTIYF
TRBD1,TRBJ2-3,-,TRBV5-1,TGCGCCAGCAGCTTGGAGGGACAGGTCACAGATACGCAGTATTTT,CASSLEGQVTDTQYF
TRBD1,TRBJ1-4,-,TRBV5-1,TGCGCCAGCAGCTCCGATGGACAGGGGAGGGCTGAAAAACTGTTTTTT,CASSSDGQGRAEKLFF
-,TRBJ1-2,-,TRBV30,TGTGCCTGGAGCAACCTCAGGGCCCGCTATGGCTACACCTTC,CAWSNLRARYGYTF
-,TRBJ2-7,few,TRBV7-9,TGTGCCAGCAGCTTAGACGGGAGTAAGTCCTACGAGCAGTACTTC,CASSLDGSKSYEQYF
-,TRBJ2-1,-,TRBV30,TGTGCCTGGAGTCCGAGGTTAGGTGAGCAGTTCTTC,CAWSPRLGEQFF
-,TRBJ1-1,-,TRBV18,TGTGCCAGCTCACCACCGGGGGGAAGCACTGAAGCTTTCTTT,CASSPPGGSTEAFF
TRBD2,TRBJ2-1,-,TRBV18,TGTGCCAGCTCACCTGGGACTACCCGAGGCAATGAGCAGTTCTTC,CASSPGTTRGNEQFF
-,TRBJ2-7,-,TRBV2,TGTGCCAGCAGTGAAGCCCACACCGTCGAGCAGTACTTC,CASSEAHTVEQYF
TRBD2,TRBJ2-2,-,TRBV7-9,TGTGCCAGCAGCTCTTTAGCGGGCACCGGGGAGCTGTTTTTT,CASSSLAGTGELFF
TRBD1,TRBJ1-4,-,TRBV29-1,TGCAGCGTTATTACAGGGGCGGGTGAAAAACTGTTTTTT,CSVITGAGEKLFF
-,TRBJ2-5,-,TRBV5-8,TGTGCCAGCAGCTTTAGGGGGGCAACCGTTCAAGAGACCCAGTACTTC,CASSFRGATVQETQYF
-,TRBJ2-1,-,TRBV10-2,TGCGCCAGCGCCCGGGGGCTAGCGATCTACAATGAGCAGTTCTTC,CASARGLAIYNEQFF
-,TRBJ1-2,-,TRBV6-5,TGTGCCAGCAGTTCGACAATGAACTATGGCTACACCTTC,CASSSTMNYGYTF
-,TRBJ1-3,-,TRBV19,TGTGCCAGTAGTAACTCGCGGGATTCTGGAAACACCATATATTTT,CASSNSRDSGNTIYF
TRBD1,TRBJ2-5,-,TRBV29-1,TGCAGCGCCGGGACAGTCGAAGAGACCCAGTACTTC,CSAGTVEETQYF
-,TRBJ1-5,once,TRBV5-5,TGTGCCAGCAGCCCCGGGACTCAGGGCGATCAGCCCCAGCATTTT,CASSPGTQGDQPQHF
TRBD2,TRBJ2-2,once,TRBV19,TGTGCCAGTAGTATTGGTGTCCGGGGGGATCGTGTCGGGGAGCTGTTTTTT,CASSIGVRGDRVGELFF